A single sample gave rise to the 26 T cell receptor beta chains below, sequenced in a study of CD8 T cells in ankylosing spondylitis. TCRdb re-derived calls from the 5' RACE reads in MiXCR, one entry per CDR3 protein. The data show hundreds of thousands of distinct CDR3 sequences, 20% to 25% seen once. Sequenced input: blood, either unsorted or a sorted T cell fraction (not recorded which). These receptors were collected from a female donor with ankylosing spondylitis or in good health (not recorded which).

The CDR3 loop is CASSLDSRGETQYF. Here the CDR3 DNA reads TGTGCCAGCAGCTTAGACTCCAGGGGAGAGACCCAGTACTTC. V usage is TRBV7-2 and J usage is TRBJ2-5; the D gene is possibly TRBD1 (6 bases). Trimming shortened V by 1 base and J by 4 bases, and 10 bases separated the two germline ends. The V gene's germline CDR1 is SGHTA and CDR2 FQGNSA. The CDR3 spans 14 residues.

The V gene is TRBV7-9, the J gene TRBJ2-2; tentatively, D is TRBD1 (5 bases). Germline CDR1 reads SEHNR; CDR2 reads FQNEAQ (reference sequence). The CDR3 contains 15 residues. V lost 4 bases to trimming and J lost 5 bases, with 14 bases between them. The CDR3 DNA is TGTGCCAGCAGCTCTGACAGTGCTAATACCGGGGAGCTGTTTTTT. It specifies CASSSDSANTGELFF. The whole variable domain, filled in from reference TRBV7-9 and TRBJ2-2, reads DTGVSQNPRHKITKRGQNVTFRCDPISEHNRLYWYRQTLGQGPEFLTYFQNEAQLEKSRLLSDRFSAERPKGSFSTLEIQRTEQGDSAMYLCASSSDSANTGELFFGEGSRLTVL.

The chain is built from TRBV5-4 and TRBJ2-1; D gene uncertain. The CDR3 length is 13 residues. Per the germline V gene, CDR1 is SGHNT and CDR2 is YYREEE (reference sequence). Trimming cost V 0 bases and J 8 bases, with 9 bases left between them. The CDR3 DNA reads TGTGCCAGCAGCTTGGAAGGGTCGGATGAGCAGTTCTTC. It codes for CASSLEGSDEQFF.

This chain links TRBV18 with TRBJ2-7; TRBD2 might be the D (5 bases). Germline loops: CDR1 KGHSH, CDR2 LQKENI. Trimming took 0 bases from V and 6 from J, leaving 15 bases between them. This CDR3 comprises 15 residues. CDR3 sequence reads: CASSPPVAWGAEQYF. The CDR3 region has the DNA TGTGCCAGCTCACCACCCGTCGCCTGGGGAGCCGAGCAGTACTTC.

The chain is built from TRBV7-8 and TRBJ1-5; TRBD1 aligns across 10 bases. The J segment lost 5 bases and the V segment lost 5 bases, leaving 6 bases of the junction unmatched. The CDR3 contains 15 residues. Germline V gives CDR1 SGHVS, CDR2 FQNEAQ. The CDR3 protein is CASSGGQGSDQPQHF. In nucleotides, the CDR3 is TGTGCCAGCAGCGGGGGACAGGGGAGCGATCAGCCCCAGCATTTT.

This sequence joins TRBV12-3 or TRBV12-4 and TRBJ2-2; 8 nucleotides match TRBD2. The CDR3 sequence is 16 residues long. Losses at the gene ends were 3 bases for V and 4 bases for J; bases not matched to a gene: 7. In nucleotides, the CDR3 is TGTGCCAGCAGTTTTCTTAGCGGGATGGTCACCGGGGAGCTGTTTTTT. It is translated as CASSFLSGMVTGELFF.

J is TRBJ2-7 and V is TRBV11-2, with 9 bases that match TRBD1. Trimming cost V 5 bases and J 0 bases; bases outside gene matches: 14. Germline CDR1 and CDR2: SGHAT and FQNNGV. The CDR3 sequence is 18 residues long. Here the CDR3 reads CASSLRDRALSFSYEQYF. In DNA, the CDR3 is TGTGCCAGCAGCCTCCGGGACAGGGCGCTCTCCTTCTCCTACGAGCAGTACTTC.

This clonotype came up a few times. CDR3 region: CAISEWQEGEQYF. The CDR3 DNA reads as TGTGCCATCAGTGAATGGCAAGAAGGGGAGCAGTACTTC. This chain links TRBV10-3 with TRBJ2-7; D remains unclear. The V gene lost 3 bases and the J gene lost 7 bases, with 13 bases spanning the gap. The CDR3 sequence is 13 residues long. Looked up from germline, CDR1 is ENHRY and CDR2 is SYGVKD.

There are many counts of this clonotype. This chain uses TRBV15 with TRBJ2-5; the match to TRBD2 covers 9 bases. Trimming at V came to 1 base and at J to 3 bases, leaving 3 bases not matched to a gene. Germline CDR1 is LNHNV and CDR2 is YYDKDF (reference sequence). There are 15 residues in the CDR3. CDR3 DNA: TGTGCCACCAGCAGAGTCAAGCGGGAGGAAGAGACCCAGTACTTC. Its protein is CATSRVKREEETQYF.

This chain links TRBV12-3 or TRBV12-4 with TRBJ2-7; 8 bases fit TRBD2. This CDR3 is built from 14 residues. V dropped 3 bases and J dropped 4; count of bases not matched to a gene: 5. The CDR3 protein is CASSFRGGLYEQYF. CDR3 bases: TGTGCCAGCAGTTTCCGGGGGGGGTTGTACGAGCAGTACTTC.

This clonotype came up a few times. This chain joins TRBV6-1 and TRBJ1-1, with 9 bases fitting TRBD1. The CDR3 length is 15 residues. CDR1 and CDR2 (germline): MNHNS, SASEGT. V lost 6 bases and J lost 11; bases outside the gene matches: 16. In DNA, the CDR3 is TGTGCCAGCAGCATTACCGGGACAGGGCTCGCCGGGGCTTTCTTT. Protein: CASSITGTGLAGAFF.

This clonotype came up a few times. The chain links TRBV6-5 to TRBJ2-2; TRBD2 might be the D (6 bases). Germline values: CDR1 MNHEY, CDR2 SVGAGI. The length of the CDR3 is 12 residues. V was trimmed by 4 bases and J by 10 bases, leaving 10 bases between them. CDR3 in DNA: TGTGCCAGCAGTTTTCGGGGGACGGAGCTGTTTTTT. It yields the protein CASSFRGTELFF.

The rearrangement joins TRBV12-3 or TRBV12-4 to TRBJ2-1; the D is unclear. V was cut by 4 bases and J by 0 bases, with 13 bases left in between. The CDR3 consists of 16 residues. The CDR3 coding sequence is TGTGCCAGCAGTTCCGCCAGCCGGAGCTCCTACAATGAGCAGTTCTTC. This gives the protein CASSSASRSSYNEQFF.

V gene TRBV29-1 combines with J gene TRBJ2-7, with 8 bases that match TRBD1. Germline V gene data show CDR1 as SQVTM and CDR2 as ANQGSEA. With 3 bases clipped from V and 2 bases from J, the junction kept 3 bases outside the gene matches. The CDR3 is made up of 13 amino acids. Here the CDR3 reads CSVEGDRTYEQYF. CDR3 bases: TGCAGCGTTGAGGGGGACAGGACCTACGAGCAGTACTTC.

This chain links TRBV12-3 or TRBV12-4 with TRBJ2-2; D might be TRBD1 or TRBD2, each matching 5 bases. Trimming shortened V by 10 bases and J by 4 bases, and 16 bases separated the two germline ends. CDR3 size: 14 residues. The CDR3 DNA sequence: TGTGCCACGCGCGAGGGGAGAGTCACCGGGGAGCTGTTTTTT. Encoded protein: CATREGRVTGELFF.

This rearrangement joins TRBV7-9 to TRBJ2-2; tentative D call: TRBD1 (5 bases). CDR1 is SEHNR, CDR2 FQNEAQ, per germline (reference sequence). The CDR3 has 15 amino acids. V dropped 4 bases and J dropped 4 bases, with 13 bases sitting between them. CDR3 sequence reads: CASSSTGQGTGELFF. CDR3 DNA sequence: TGTGCCAGCAGCTCCACCGGGCAGGGCACCGGGGAGCTGTTTTTT.

The chain employs TRBV20-1 and TRBJ2-7; 8 nucleotides agree with TRBD1. From germline, CDR1 is DFQATT and CDR2 SNEGSKA (reference sequence). The junction had 10 bases not matched to a gene; V was cut back by 3 bases and J by 6 bases. This CDR3 is built from 14 residues. In nucleotides, the CDR3 is TGCAGTGCTAGCTCTCCTCTAACAGGGGGCGAGCAGTACTTC. Translated, it gives CSASSPLTGGEQYF.

The table lists this clonotype with a few counts. This sequence joins TRBV25-1 and TRBJ2-1, with D perhaps assigned TRBD1 or TRBD2 (5 bases each). The germline gives CDR1 MGHDK, CDR2 SYGVNS. The CDR3 spans 15 residues. V was shortened by 3 bases and J by 6 bases, with 15 bases between the two germline ends. The chain's CDR3 is CASSDPSRGRNEQFF. As DNA, the CDR3 is TGTGCCAGCAGTGACCCGTCCCGGGGCCGCAATGAGCAGTTCTTC.

This chain links TRBV7-3 with TRBJ2-5, with D possibly TRBD2 on 5 matching bases. This CDR3 comprises 11 residues. CDR1 SGHTA and CDR2 FQGTGA come from the germline V gene. CDR3 nucleotide sequence: TGTGCTTGGAGGAACCAAGAGACCCAGTACTTC. As protein: CAWRNQETQYF.

The chain employs TRBV3-1 and TRBJ2-3; a possible D gene is TRBD1 (5 bases). Deletions cut 0 bases from V and 8 bases from J, with 18 bases between. The V gene's germline CDR1 is LGHDT and CDR2 YNNKEL (reference sequence). The CDR3 is 16 amino acids. The CDR3: CASSQEEGAGKSTQYF. CDR3 in DNA: TGTGCCAGCAGCCAAGAAGAAGGGGCTGGGAAGTCTACGCAGTATTTT.

This clonotype was recorded at least ten times. The chain combines TRBV12-3 or TRBV12-4 with TRBJ1-2; D is unclear. V was clipped by 3 bases and J by 4 bases, with 9 bases between them. The CDR3 contains 13 residues. CDR3 sequence: CASSFAGSYGYTF. The CDR3 region has the DNA TGTGCCAGCAGTTTCGCAGGCAGCTATGGCTACACCTTC.

J is TRBJ2-5 and V is TRBV6-1; the D gene is possibly TRBD2 (5 bases). The CDR3 is 11 amino acids. The V end lost 8 bases, the J end lost 7 bases, and 11 bases lay between the germline ends. Germline V lookup: CDR1 MNHNS, CDR2 SASEGT. The chain's CDR3 is CASSTAGTQYF. Here the CDR3 DNA reads TGTGCCAGCTCCACCGCGGGGACCCAGTACTTC.

The V call is TRBV6-5, the J call TRBJ1-5; D not resolved. Trimming left V 6 bases short and J 9 bases short, with 9 bases between. This CDR3 has 11 residues. Germline loops: CDR1 MNHEY, CDR2 SVGAGI. The CDR3 coding sequence is TGTGCCAGCAGGGGAATAGGGCCCCAGCATTTT. It is translated as CASRGIGPQHF.

This chain joins TRBV4-3 and TRBJ2-2, with no clear D. Germline CDR1 LGHNA, CDR2 YSLEER. The CDR3 runs 17 residues. V was pared by 2 bases and J by 7 bases, with 20 bases between. DNA of the CDR3: TGCGCCAGCAGCCAAATTCGCGGAGCGCCTATAGGCGGGGAGCTGTTTTTT. It specifies CASSQIRGAPIGGELFF.

This clonotype was detected only a few times. The V and J genes are TRBV10-3 and TRBJ2-1; TRBD2 matches 8 bases. This CDR3 is 15 amino acids long. Looked up from germline, CDR1 is ENHRY and CDR2 is SYGVKD. V lost 0 bases and J lost 5; bases outside the gene matches: 3. The CDR3 sequence: CAISESSGRNNEQFF. The CDR3 DNA is TGTGCCATCAGTGAGTCAAGCGGGAGAAACAATGAGCAGTTCTTC.

This clonotype was counted many times. This chain uses TRBV12-3 or TRBV12-4 with TRBJ2-1, with 8 bases identical to TRBD2. J lost 0 bases, V lost 4 bases, and 2 bases had no gene match. CDR3 size: 15 residues. The CDR3 loop reads CASSYSGSSYNEQFF. The DNA of the CDR3 is TGTGCCAGCAGTTACAGCGGGAGCTCCTACAATGAGCAGTTCTTC.